Presented here are 27 T cell receptor beta chains from one specimen sequenced in a study of T cell responses to AZD1222 COVID-19 vaccine. The repertoire was sequenced with immunoSEQ multiplex PCR; TCRdb's copy has only in-frame clones and lacks some. The sample lists some 130,000 clones; about 91% were seen once. Material: peripheral blood, obtained 28 days after the second AZD1222 dose. Every receptor here comes from an adult who received the AZD1222 COVID-19 vaccine.

The J gene is TRBJ2-7, the V gene TRBV3-1 (or the pseudogene TRBV3-2); the D gene could be TRBD1 or TRBD2 (7 bases each). Germline CDR1 is LGHDT and CDR2 is YNNKEL (reference sequence). The CDR3 covers 14 residues. V dropped 1 base and J dropped 6 bases, with 13 bases sitting between them. The CDR3 protein is CASSQGGRGGEQYF. The CDR3 coding sequence is TGTGCCAGCAGCCAAGGCGGCAGGGGGGGCGAGCAGTACTTC.

This sequence joins TRBV25-1 and TRBJ2-1; D perhaps matches TRBD2 (5 bases). CDR3 length: 15 residues. Trimming shortened V by 0 bases and J by 7 bases, and 13 bases separated the two germline ends. The germline V gene has CDR1 MGHDK and CDR2 SYGVNS. CDR3 nucleotides: TGTGCCAGCAGTGAATATTGGGGAGATCGGAATGAGCAGTTCTTC. Translation: CASSEYWGDRNEQFF.

This chain uses TRBV30 with TRBJ1-1; D is ambiguous. Germline V gene data show CDR1 as GTSNPN and CDR2 as SVGIG (reference sequence). Trimming took 1 base from V and 8 from J, leaving 11 bases between them. The CDR3 spans 12 residues. CDR3 in amino acids: CAWSDRVPEAFF. DNA for the CDR3: TGTGCCTGGAGTGATAGGGTTCCAGAAGCTTTCTTT. Based on the CDR3 plus reference TRBV30 and TRBJ1-1, the full variable domain is SQTIHQWPATLVQPVGSPLSLECTVEGTSNPNLYWYRQAAGRGLQLLFYSVGIGQISSEVPQNLSASRPQDRQFILSSKKLLLSDSGFYLCAWSDRVPEAFFGQGTRLTVV.

This chain uses TRBV10-2 with TRBJ1-5; no clear D gene. Germline V gene data show CDR1 as WSHSY and CDR2 as SAAADI. The V gene lost 0 bases and the J gene lost 3 bases, with 6 bases spanning the gap. The CDR3 sequence is 14 residues long. In DNA, the CDR3 is TGCGCCAGCAGTGAGTCTGCAGTCAATCAGCCCCAGCATTTT. It encodes CASSESAVNQPQHF.

V is TRBV7-9 and J is TRBJ1-6; tentatively, D is TRBD1 (5 bases). V lost 2 bases, J lost 9 bases, and 11 bases lay in between. Germline V gene data show CDR1 as SEHNR and CDR2 as FQNEAQ (reference sequence). The CDR3 contains 14 residues. CDR3 bases: TGTGCCAGCAGCTTATATGGGGGGAGTTCACCCCTCCACTTT. Its translation: CASSLYGGSSPLHF.

The chain carries TRBV19 and TRBJ2-1, with 8 bases lining up with TRBD2. The V gene's germline CDR1 is LNHDA and CDR2 SQIVND (reference sequence). The CDR3 spans 17 residues. The trim removed 5 bases at V and 0 bases at J, leaving 9 bases unmatched. This CDR3 reads CASSGSGGYHSYNEQFF. The CDR3 DNA is TGTGCCAGTAGTGGAAGCGGGGGTTACCACTCCTACAATGAGCAGTTCTTC.

The rearrangement links TRBV9 to TRBJ2-1; 8 bases are shared with TRBD2. CDR1 and CDR2 (germline): SGDLS, YYNGEE. Germline trimming cut 4 bases from V and 2 bases from J; bases unmatched to any gene: 8. The CDR3 runs 16 residues. CDR3 sequence reads: CASSPQSGGPYNEQFF. The CDR3 nucleotides are TGTGCCAGCAGCCCCCAGAGCGGGGGACCCTACAATGAGCAGTTCTTC.

A single count supports this clone. The V and J genes are TRBV3-1 (or the pseudogene TRBV3-2) and TRBJ1-5, with D uncertain. Germline lookup yields CDR1 LGHDT and CDR2 YNNKEL (reference sequence). Trimming took 2 bases from V and 1 from J, leaving 3 bases between them. CDR3 length: 13 residues. The CDR3 region is CASSQSSNQPQHF. In nucleotides, the CDR3 is TGTGCCAGCAGCCAAAGCAGCAATCAGCCCCAGCATTTT.

This clone came up a few times. The chain combines TRBV7-9 with TRBJ1-2, with 7 bases fitting TRBD1. The germline gives CDR1 SEHNR, CDR2 FQNEAQ (reference sequence). The CDR3 totals 13 residues. V was clipped by 5 bases and J by 7 bases; unmatched bases: 7. CDR3 amino acids: CASSRDSVPGYTF. CDR3 DNA: TGTGCCAGCAGCCGGGACAGTGTCCCTGGCTACACCTTC.

This clone was picked up one time. V usage is TRBV2 and J usage is TRBJ2-3; D not resolved. The V end was cut by 3 bases, the J end by 2 bases, with 9 bases between. The CDR3 loop spans 14 amino acids. Germline CDR1 is SNHLY and CDR2 is FYNNEI. CDR3 region: CASSEAGNTDTQYF. CDR3 in DNA: TGTGCCAGCAGTGAGGCCGGAAACACAGATACGCAGTATTTT.

The chain combines TRBV28 with TRBJ2-1, with D unresolved. V was clipped by 6 bases and J by 6 bases, with 18 bases between them. The length of the CDR3 is 15 residues. Germline-derived CDR1 and CDR2 are MDHEN and SYDVKM. The CDR3 sequence is CASSTFSPSGNEQFF. CDR3 sequence (DNA): TGTGCCAGCAGCACCTTTTCTCCGTCGGGCAATGAGCAGTTCTTC.

The gene calls are TRBV7-9 and TRBJ1-4; D gene uncertain. This CDR3 is built from 14 residues. V was trimmed by 5 bases and J by 0 bases, leaving 7 bases between them. Germline assignment: CDR1 SEHNR and CDR2 FQNEAQ (reference sequence). CDR3 sequence reads: CASSPYTTNEKLFF. CDR3 nucleotide sequence: TGTGCCAGCAGCCCTTACACAACTAATGAAAAACTGTTTTTT.

The chain has TRBV27 and TRBJ1-2, with 11 bases identical to TRBD1. The CDR3 covers 14 residues. Germline assignment: CDR1 MNHEY and CDR2 SMNVEV (reference sequence). V trimming: 2 bases; J trimming: 8 bases; junction bases outside the gene matches: 4. The CDR3 protein is CASSLGTGGGGYTF. The CDR3 region has the DNA TGTGCCAGCAGTTTAGGGACAGGGGGAGGGGGCTACACCTTC.

The V call is TRBV9, the J call TRBJ2-2, with 7 bases that match TRBD2. CDR3 length: 16 residues. Looked up from germline, CDR1 is SGDLS and CDR2 is YYNGEE. J gave up 6 bases and V 0 bases, and 8 bases lay outside the gene matches. CDR3 region: CASSVALADPPGELFF. The CDR3 DNA sequence: TGTGCCAGCAGCGTAGCTCTAGCGGACCCACCCGGGGAGCTGTTTTTT.

The V and J genes are TRBV24-1 and TRBJ2-5, with D tentatively TRBD1 (6 bases). Germline V gives CDR1 KGHDR, CDR2 SFDVKD. Between the trimmed V and J ends, which lost 6 bases and 4 bases, there was a span of 11 bases. The CDR3 contains 13 residues. The CDR3 sequence is CATSPQGRETQYF. The CDR3, as DNA: TGTGCCACCAGTCCACAGGGTAGAGAGACCCAGTACTTC.

The V call is TRBV5-6, the J call TRBJ2-4; D is perhaps TRBD1 or TRBD2 (6 bases each). Germline CDR1 SGHDT, CDR2 YYEEEE. Trimming removed 1 base from V and 2 bases from J, with 16 bases in between. There are 17 residues in the CDR3. CDR3 protein: CASSLNAGEVSKNIQYF. The CDR3 region has the DNA TGTGCCAGCAGCTTGAACGCAGGGGAGGTGTCCAAAAACATTCAGTACTTC. Full variable domain (rest looked up from reference TRBV5-6 and TRBJ2-4): DAGVTQSPTHLIKTRGQQVTLRCSPKSGHDTVSWYQQALGQGPQFIFQYYEEEERQRGNFPDRFSGHQFPNYSSELNVNALLLGDSALYLCASSLNAGEVSKNIQYFGAGTRLSVL.

This clone has only one observation. This chain joins TRBV19 and TRBJ1-1; D is undetermined. V lost 10 bases and J 0 bases, leaving 15 bases between the germline ends. The CDR3 runs to 14 residues. In germline, CDR1 is LNHDA, CDR2 SQIVND (reference sequence). The CDR3 region is CATKGRFMNTEAFF. For the CDR3, the DNA is TGTGCCACCAAAGGACGGTTCATGAACACTGAAGCTTTCTTT.

The chain has TRBV9 and TRBJ2-1, with 9 bases identical to TRBD2. Germline CDR1 and CDR2: SGDLS and YYNGEE. This CDR3 region has 15 residues. Trimming took 4 bases from V and 7 from J; bases not matched to a gene: 9. This CDR3 reads CASSLGTSPVNEQFF. CDR3 sequence (DNA): TGTGCCAGCAGCCTCGGGACTAGCCCTGTGAATGAGCAGTTCTTC.

This chain links TRBV19 with TRBJ1-2; D is unresolved. The germline V gene encodes CDR1 LNHDA and CDR2 SQIVND (reference sequence). Trimming shortened V by 3 bases and J by 4 bases, and 15 bases separated the two germline ends. This CDR3 has 15 residues. CDR3 DNA: TGTGCCAGTAGTATCTACTACCCCCCGACCTATGGCTACACCTTC. This encodes CASSIYYPPTYGYTF.

V and J are TRBV9 and TRBJ1-1, with 10 bases that match TRBD1. V shed 4 bases, J shed 0 bases, and the junction held 6 bases outside the gene matches. Germline V gene lookup returns CDR1 SGDLS and CDR2 YYNGEE. The CDR3 length is 16 residues. The CDR3 is CASSPRTGGMNTEAFF. CDR3 sequence (DNA): TGTGCCAGCAGCCCCCGGACAGGGGGTATGAACACTGAAGCTTTCTTT.

This clone was detected once. The V gene is TRBV6-5, the J gene TRBJ1-1; the D gene is possibly TRBD1 (6 bases). The CDR3 contains 13 residues. Germline V gene data show CDR1 as MNHEY and CDR2 as SVGAGI. Trimming left V 3 bases short and J 8 bases short, with 13 bases between. The CDR3 nucleotides read TGTGCCAGCAGTTATGGGGGGGCTCGAGAAGCTTTCTTT. Amino acid sequence: CASSYGGAREAFF.

This clone has only a few counts. The J gene is TRBJ1-2, the V gene TRBV12-3 or TRBV12-4; 9 bases align to TRBD1. Germline trimming cut 6 bases from V and 7 bases from J; bases unmatched to any gene: 6. The CDR3 loop spans 13 amino acids. CDR3 sequence (DNA): TGTGCCAGCAGGGGGGACAGGGTAGGTGGCTACACCTTC. This codes for CASRGDRVGGYTF.

The rearrangement joins TRBV29-1 to TRBJ2-5; 8 bases map to TRBD1. The CDR3 is 14 residues long. Germline values: CDR1 SQVTM, CDR2 ANQGSEA. V lost 6 bases, J lost 4 bases, and 10 bases stayed unmatched. The CDR3 DNA reads TGCAGCGTACGGAACGGACAGGGAGGAGAGACCCAGTACTTC. This encodes CSVRNGQGGETQYF.

The chain is built from TRBV9 and TRBJ2-3; 7 bases align to TRBD1. Trimming took 2 bases from V and 2 from J; bases not matched to a gene: 5. The CDR3 loop spans 15 amino acids. CDR1 and CDR2 from the germline V gene are SGDLS and YYNGEE. For the CDR3, the DNA is TGTGCCAGCAGCGTCACAGGGGACACCACAGATACGCAGTATTTT. This encodes CASSVTGDTTDTQYF.

CDR3 coding DNA: TGTGCCTGGAGTCAAGGGTATGGCTACACCTTC. This codes for CAWSQGYGYTF. V usage is TRBV30 and J usage is TRBJ1-2; D is undetermined. Trimming took off 2 bases at V and 5 bases at J, with 6 bases between the two ends. This CDR3 is 11 amino acids long. Germline lookup yields CDR1 GTSNPN and CDR2 SVGIG (reference sequence).

This clone came up once. V is TRBV7-2 and J is TRBJ1-2; TRBD1 agrees at 9 bases. The CDR3 is made up of 17 amino acids. The V and J ends lost 0 bases and 0 bases, in that order; junction bases with no gene match: 5. Per germline, CDR1 SGHTA and CDR2 FQGNSA. CDR3 DNA: TGTGCCAGCAGCTTAGCCGGGGGGGACAGGGCTAACTATGGCTACACCTTC. Translating it yields CASSLAGGDRANYGYTF.

The chain uses TRBV4-3 and TRBJ2-1; D possibly corresponds to TRBD2 (5 bases). V lost 1 base to trimming and J lost 7 bases, with 8 bases between them. The CDR3 is made up of 13 amino acids. The germline V gene encodes CDR1 LGHNA and CDR2 YSLEER. DNA for the CDR3: TGCGCCAGCAGCCAAGCAAGAGGGAATGAGCAGTTCTTC. Residues: CASSQARGNEQFF.